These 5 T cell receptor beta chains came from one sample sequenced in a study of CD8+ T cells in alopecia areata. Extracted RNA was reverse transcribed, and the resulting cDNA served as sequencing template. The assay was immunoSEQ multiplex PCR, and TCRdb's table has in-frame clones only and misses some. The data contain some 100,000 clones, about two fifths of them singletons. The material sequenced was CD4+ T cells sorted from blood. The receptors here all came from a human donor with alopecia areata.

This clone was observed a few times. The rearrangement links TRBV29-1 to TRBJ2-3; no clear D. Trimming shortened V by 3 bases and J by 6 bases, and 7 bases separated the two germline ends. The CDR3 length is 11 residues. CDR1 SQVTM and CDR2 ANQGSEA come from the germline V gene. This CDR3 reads CSVEPSDTQYF. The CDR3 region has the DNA TGCAGCGTTGAGCCCAGCGATACGCAGTATTTT.

As DNA, the CDR3 is TGCAGTGCCGCCCCAATAGGTGGCTACACCTTC. Amino acid sequence: CSAAPIGGYTF. This rearrangement joins TRBV20-1 to TRBJ1-2; unclear D gene. The germline V gene has CDR1 DFQATT and CDR2 SNEGSKA (reference sequence). V dropped 6 bases and J dropped 7 bases, with 12 bases sitting between them. The CDR3 contains 11 residues.

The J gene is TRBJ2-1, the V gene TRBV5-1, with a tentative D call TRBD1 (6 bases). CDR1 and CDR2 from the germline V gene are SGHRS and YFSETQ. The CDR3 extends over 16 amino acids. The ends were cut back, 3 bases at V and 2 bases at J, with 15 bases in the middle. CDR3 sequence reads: CASSSPDRRTYNEQFF. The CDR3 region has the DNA TGCGCCAGCAGCTCCCCGGACAGACGAACCTACAATGAGCAGTTCTTC.

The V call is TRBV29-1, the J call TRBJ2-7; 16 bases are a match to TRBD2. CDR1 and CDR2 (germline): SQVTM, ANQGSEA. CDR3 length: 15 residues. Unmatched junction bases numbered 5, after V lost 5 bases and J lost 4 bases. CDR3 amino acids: CSVYVGLAGGYEQYF. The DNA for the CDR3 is TGCAGCGTTTATGTGGGACTAGCGGGGGGGTACGAGCAGTACTTC.

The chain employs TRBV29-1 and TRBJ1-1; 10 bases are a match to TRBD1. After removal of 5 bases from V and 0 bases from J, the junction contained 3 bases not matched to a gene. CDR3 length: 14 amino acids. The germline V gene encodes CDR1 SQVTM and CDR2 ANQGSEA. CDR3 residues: CSVTGTGVNTEAFF. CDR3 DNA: TGCAGCGTTACTGGGACAGGGGTGAACACTGAAGCTTTCTTT.